Detailed here is one T cell receptor beta chain. Its target is not known. This specimen comes from a study of T cell repertoires in ileal Crohn's disease. Study information: Every patient was operated on for stricturing (61%) or penetrating (about 40%) complications. Study-wide points: Every patient over 26.8% clonality showed endoscopic recurrence.

TCRB immunosequencing input was around 540 nanograms of biopsy DNA per sample. Generated by immunoSEQ multiplex PCR, the TCRdb table keeps only in-frame clones and is missing some. The repertoire holds some 5,300 clones, with 81% as singletons. The sequence was collected from an adult with Crohn's disease. The specimen was ileal tissue.

The CDR3 here is CASGLTGGNQPQHF. The CDR3 nucleotides read TGTGCCAGCGGACTTACAGGGGGGAATCAGCCCCAGCATTTT. V and J are TRBV6-5 and TRBJ1-5, with 8 bases matching TRBD1. The CDR3 is 14 amino acids. Germline CDR1 reads MNHEY; CDR2 reads SVGAGI. V was clipped by 8 bases and J by 4 bases; unmatched bases: 7.